The sequence of this T cell receptor (beta chain) was determined in a study of T cell responses to AZD1222 COVID-19 vaccine. Produced via immunoSEQ multiplex PCR; TCRdb's table is partial and in-frame only. The data contain about 100,000 clones, about nine tenths of them singletons. This material consisted of peripheral blood, taken on day 0 of AZD1222 vaccination. This sequence originates from an adult in good health.

The CDR3 region has the DNA TGTGCCAGCAGTTACGAGACTAGCGGCTACGAGCAGTACTTC. Translating gives CASSYETSGYEQYF. The chain uses TRBV6-5 and TRBJ2-7, with 9 bases that match TRBD2. Trimming at V came to 2 bases and at J to 3 bases, leaving 2 bases not matched to a gene. CDR3 size: 14 residues. Germline V gene sequence: CDR1 MNHEY, CDR2 SVGAGI.